One and the same sample provided the 4 T cell receptor beta chains below, sequenced in a study of long-term antiretroviral therapy in people with HIV. The assay, immunoSEQ v3.0, was run at survey level. This table comes from immunoSEQ multiplex PCR, and its TCRdb copy is limited to in-frame clones, with some not included. This table holds about 23,000 clones, around nine tenths found once. Material: unsorted PBMCs, obtained 0.6 years after starting antiretroviral therapy. The receptors originated from a man aged 55 to 70 with HIV.

This chain links TRBV10-3 with TRBJ2-2; 14 nucleotides match TRBD2. The J segment lost 7 bases and the V segment lost 10 bases, leaving 11 bases of the junction unmatched. There are 16 residues in the CDR3. The V gene's germline CDR1 is ENHRY and CDR2 SYGVKD. As DNA, the CDR3 is TGTGCCACCGAGCCCGGGACTAGCGGGAGTTTCGGGGAGCTGTTTTTT. Residues: CATEPGTSGSFGELFF.

The chain joins TRBV11-2 to TRBJ1-2; TRBD1 is a possible D gene (5 bases). Looked up from germline, CDR1 is SGHAT and CDR2 is FQNNGV. Trimming left V 4 bases short and J 6 bases short, with 9 bases between. The CDR3 has 12 amino acids. The CDR3 DNA follows: TGTGCCAGCAGCTGGTCGGGGGATGGCTACACCTTC. Protein sequence: CASSWSGDGYTF.

CDR3 DNA sequence: TGTGCCAGCAGTGAATTTCGTCGCAGGGACTACGAGCAGTACTTC. Its translation is CASSEFRRRDYEQYF. The rearrangement joins TRBV6-1 to TRBJ2-7, with D perhaps matching TRBD1 (5 bases). The V end was cut by 2 bases, the J end by 3 bases, with 14 bases between. Per germline, CDR1 MNHNS and CDR2 SASEGT. This CDR3 region has 15 residues.

This clone was counted only a few times. The J gene is TRBJ2-7, the V gene TRBV30; 7 positions agree with TRBD1. The CDR3 length is 13 residues. In germline, CDR1 is GTSNPN, CDR2 SVGIG (reference sequence). V dropped 4 bases and J dropped 3; count of bases not matched to a gene: 6. As DNA, the CDR3 is TGTGCCTGGACGGGACAGACGAGCTACGAGCAGTACTTC. Its translation is CAWTGQTSYEQYF.